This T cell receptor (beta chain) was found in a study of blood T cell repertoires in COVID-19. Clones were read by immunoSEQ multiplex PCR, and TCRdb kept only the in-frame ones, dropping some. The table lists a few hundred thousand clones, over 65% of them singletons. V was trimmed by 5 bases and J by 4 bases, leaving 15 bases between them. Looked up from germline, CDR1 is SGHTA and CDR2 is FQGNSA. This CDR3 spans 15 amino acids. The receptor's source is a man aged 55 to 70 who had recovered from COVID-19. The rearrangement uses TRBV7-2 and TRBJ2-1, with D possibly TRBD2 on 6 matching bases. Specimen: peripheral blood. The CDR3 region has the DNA TGTGCCAGCAGCCCCAAGCGGGCCGGATACAATGAGCAGTTCTTC. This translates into CASSPKRAGYNEQFF.